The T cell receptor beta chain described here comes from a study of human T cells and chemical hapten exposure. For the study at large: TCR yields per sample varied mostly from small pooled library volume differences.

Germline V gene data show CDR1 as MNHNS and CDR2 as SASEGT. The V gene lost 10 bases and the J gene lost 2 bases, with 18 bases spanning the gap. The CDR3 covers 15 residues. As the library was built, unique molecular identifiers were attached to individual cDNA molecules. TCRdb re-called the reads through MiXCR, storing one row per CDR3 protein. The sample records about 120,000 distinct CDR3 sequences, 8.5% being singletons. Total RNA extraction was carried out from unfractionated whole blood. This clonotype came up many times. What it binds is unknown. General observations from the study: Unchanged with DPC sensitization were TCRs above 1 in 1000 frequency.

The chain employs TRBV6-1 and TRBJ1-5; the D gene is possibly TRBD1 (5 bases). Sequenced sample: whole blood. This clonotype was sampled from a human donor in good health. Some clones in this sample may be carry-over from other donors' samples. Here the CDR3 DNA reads TGTGCCATTAAAGGGCTCAGGGACGGCAATCAGCCCCAGCATTTT. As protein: CAIKGLRDGNQPQHF.